This section outlines one TCR beta chain sequence together with its context. Its antigen is not identified. Profiled with immunoSEQ multiplex PCR; TCRdb holds only in-frame clones, not every one. The sample has 200,000 to 250,000 clones; 90% to 95% are singletons. These data come from a study of cytomegalovirus exposure and HLA in healthy donors. Turning to the study itself: The 120 or so validation repertoires used a platform that matched the one used for the 550 to 800 first-cohort repertoires, as a later analysis reported.

Study-wide findings and caveats: In vitro data verified three CMV-associated chains as specific for CMV antigens.

V was pared by 7 bases and J by 2 bases, with 18 bases between. CDR3 length equals 16 residues. Looked up from germline, CDR1 is SEHNR and CDR2 is FQNEAQ (reference sequence). The sequenced material came from PBMCs. The source of this sequence is a woman aged 18-29 years in good health and CMV-seronegative. V is TRBV7-9 and J is TRBJ2-1, with a possible D match to TRBD1 (5 bases). The CDR3 region has the DNA TGTGCCAGCAAAATAAGCCGAGACAGACCCTACAATGAGCAGTTCTTC. Its translation: CASKISRDRPYNEQFF.